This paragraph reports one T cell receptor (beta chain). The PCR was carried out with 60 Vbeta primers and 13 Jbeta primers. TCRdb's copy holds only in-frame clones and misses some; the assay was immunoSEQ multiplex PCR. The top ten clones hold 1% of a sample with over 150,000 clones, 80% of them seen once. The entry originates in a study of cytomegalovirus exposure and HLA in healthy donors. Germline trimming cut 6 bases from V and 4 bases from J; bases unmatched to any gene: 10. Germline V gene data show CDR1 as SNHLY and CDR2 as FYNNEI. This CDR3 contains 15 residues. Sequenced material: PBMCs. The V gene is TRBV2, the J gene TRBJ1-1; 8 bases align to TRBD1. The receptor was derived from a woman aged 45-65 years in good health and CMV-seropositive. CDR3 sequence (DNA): TGTGCCAGCAGGCGCCAACTAACAGGGGGCACTGAAGCTTTCTTT. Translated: CASRRQLTGGTEAFF.